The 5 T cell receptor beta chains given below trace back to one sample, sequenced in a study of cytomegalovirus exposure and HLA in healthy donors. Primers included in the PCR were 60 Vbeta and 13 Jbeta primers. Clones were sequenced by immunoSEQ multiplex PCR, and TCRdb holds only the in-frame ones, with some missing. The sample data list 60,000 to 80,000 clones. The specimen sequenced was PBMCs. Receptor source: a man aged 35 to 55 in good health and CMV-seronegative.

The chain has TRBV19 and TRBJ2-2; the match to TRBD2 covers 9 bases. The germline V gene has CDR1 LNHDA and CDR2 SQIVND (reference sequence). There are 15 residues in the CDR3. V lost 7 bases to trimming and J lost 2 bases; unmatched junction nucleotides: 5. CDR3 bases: TGTGCCAGTATCGGCGGGGGGGCAAACACCGGGGAGCTGTTTTTT. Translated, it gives CASIGGGANTGELFF.

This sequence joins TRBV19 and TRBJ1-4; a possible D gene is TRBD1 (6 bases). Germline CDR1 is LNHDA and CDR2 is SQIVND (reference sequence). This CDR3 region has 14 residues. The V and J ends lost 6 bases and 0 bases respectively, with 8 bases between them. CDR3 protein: CASSHRATNEKLFF. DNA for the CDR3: TGTGCCAGTAGCCACAGGGCAACTAATGAAAAACTGTTTTTT. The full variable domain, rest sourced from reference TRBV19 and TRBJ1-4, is DGGITQSPKYLFRKEGQNVTLSCEQNLNHDAMYWYRQDPGQGLRLIYYSQIVNDFQKGDIAEGYSVSREKKESFPLTVTSAQKNPTAFYLCASSHRATNEKLFFGSGTQLSVL.

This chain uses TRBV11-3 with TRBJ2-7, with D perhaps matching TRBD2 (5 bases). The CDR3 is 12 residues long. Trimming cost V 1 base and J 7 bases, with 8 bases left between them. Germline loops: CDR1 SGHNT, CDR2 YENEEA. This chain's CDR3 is CASSLGQREQYF. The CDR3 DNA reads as TGTGCCAGCAGCTTAGGCCAGCGGGAGCAGTACTTC.

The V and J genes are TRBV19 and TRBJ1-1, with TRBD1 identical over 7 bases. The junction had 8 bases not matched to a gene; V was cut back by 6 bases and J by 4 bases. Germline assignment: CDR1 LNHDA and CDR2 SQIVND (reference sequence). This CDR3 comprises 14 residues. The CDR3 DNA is TGTGCCAGTAGCACAGGGGACGCAGGCACTGAAGCTTTCTTT. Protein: CASSTGDAGTEAFF.

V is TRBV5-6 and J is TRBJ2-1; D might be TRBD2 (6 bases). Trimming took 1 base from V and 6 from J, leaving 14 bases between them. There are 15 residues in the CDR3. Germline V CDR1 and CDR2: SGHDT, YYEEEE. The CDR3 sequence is CASSLRLAGFNEQFF. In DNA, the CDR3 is TGTGCCAGCAGCTTGAGGTTGGCGGGGTTCAATGAGCAGTTCTTC.